The present T cell receptor beta chain was sequenced within a study of beta chain features in type 1 diabetes. Every isolated RNA sample was fully reverse transcribed, so sequencing captured expressed TCRB transcripts. About 3.6 million reads were obtained on average from naive, central memory and regulatory T cell samples. The method was immunoSEQ multiplex PCR; TCRdb's version includes in-frame clones alone and lacks a portion of them. This table holds around 300,000 clones, 15% found once. In regard to this clone: Its antigen is as yet unknown.

Study-level points and caveats: Among patients with Type 1 diabetes, TCRB CDR3s were moderately but significantly shorter in every one of the four CD4+ subsets.

The CDR3 extends over 16 amino acids. Per the germline V gene, CDR1 is WSHSY and CDR2 is SAAADI. V lost 6 bases and J lost 0, with 14 bases in between. Sequenced input: naive CD4+ T cells from blood. The receptor's source is a man in his late teens or twenties with type 1 diabetes. The chain has TRBV10-2 and TRBJ1-4; no clear D. The CDR3 spells CASSWALSATNEKLFF. Written as DNA, the CDR3 is TGCGCCAGCAGCTGGGCCCTCTCGGCAACTAATGAAAAACTGTTTTTT.